The 13 T cell receptor beta chains given below trace back to one sample, sequenced in a study of T cells in localized non-small cell lung cancer (dated by TCRdb to 2018 to 2021). Library preparation was by the immunoSEQ multiplex PCR assay. TCRdb stores this immuneACCESS table with in-frame sequences only. Part of the clones is absent; in the studies checked, under half of the shortfall reflects unresolved V genes, and no reason is known for the rest. Recorded for this sample are about 950 clones; roughly 15% of them occurred a single time. Around 18% of the sample lies in the top ten. Sequences were derived from lung tumor tissue, sampled before any cancer treatment. Source of these receptors: a female donor older than 55 with stage I squamous cell lung carcinoma.

In this sample, this clone turned up a few times. This chain joins TRBV30 and TRBJ1-2; a weak D match, TRBD1 (5 bases). The CDR3 covers 15 residues. Germline-derived CDR1 and CDR2 are GTSNPN and SVGIG (reference sequence). The germline V and J ends were trimmed by 0 bases and 4 bases, with 15 bases remaining between them. CDR3 in DNA: TGTGCCTGGAGTGTCCCTGGGGGGATGAGCTATGGCTACACCTTC. Its translation is CAWSVPGGMSYGYTF. The complete variable domain, with remaining parts taken from reference TRBV30 and TRBJ1-2, reads SQTIHQWPATLVQPVGSPLSLECTVEGTSNPNLYWYRQAAGRGLQLLFYSVGIGQISSEVPQNLSASRPQDRQFILSSKKLLLSDSGFYLCAWSVPGGMSYGYTFGSGTRLTVV.

In its sample, this clone ranks as large. J is TRBJ2-3 and V is TRBV11-3, with 13 bases aligning to TRBD2. Germline V lookup: CDR1 SGHNT, CDR2 YENEEA. Unmatched junction bases numbered 6, after V lost 6 bases and J lost 3 bases. This CDR3 is 16 amino acids long. CDR3 nucleotide sequence: TGTGCCAGCAGGAGCGGACTAGCGGGGGCGACAGATACGCAGTATTTT. It encodes CASRSGLAGATDTQYF.

J is TRBJ2-3 and V is TRBV5-1; TRBD1 or TRBD2 may be the D gene (5 bases each). This CDR3 comprises 15 residues. Germline CDR1 reads SGHRS; CDR2 reads YFSETQ. Trimming took 5 bases from V and 1 from J, leaving 14 bases between them. CDR3 residues: CASSFGGVGTDTQYF. The CDR3 region has the DNA TGCGCCAGCAGTTTTGGGGGTGTTGGCACAGATACGCAGTATTTT.

This clone is deemed large. V and J are TRBV9 and TRBJ2-7; D gene unclear. V lost 4 bases and J lost 4, with 9 bases in between. The CDR3 runs 12 residues. The germline CDR1 and CDR2 sequences are SGDLS and YYNGEE. For the CDR3, the DNA is TGTGCCAGCAGCTCCGACCCATACGAGCAGTACTTC. The encoded protein is CASSSDPYEQYF. The full variable domain, rest sourced from reference TRBV9 and TRBJ2-7, is DSGVTQTPKHLITATGQRVTLRCSPRSGDLSVYWYQQSLDQGLQFLIQYYNGEERAKGNILERFSAQQFPDLHSELNLSSLELGDSALYFCASSSDPYEQYFGPGTRLTVT.

In its sample, this clone was seen a few times. V gene TRBV12-5 combines with J gene TRBJ1-1; D ambiguous. The V and J ends lost 1 base and 6 bases respectively, with 9 bases between them. The CDR3 has 13 amino acids. Germline-derived CDR1 and CDR2 are LGHNT and FRNRAP. CDR3 DNA sequence: TGTGCTAGTGGTTTGGGGGGAGCGGCTGAAGCTTTCTTT. Translation: CASGLGGAAEAFF.

CDR3 sequence: CASKQGAGGPENIQYF. CDR3 nucleotides: TGTGCCAGTAAACAGGGAGCGGGGGGGCCTGAAAACATTCAGTACTTC. This chain connects TRBV19 to TRBJ2-4, with 10 bases fitting TRBD2. Germline CDR1 and CDR2: LNHDA and SQIVND (reference sequence). V dropped 7 bases and J dropped 5; count of bases not matched to a gene: 11. CDR3 size: 16 residues.

This clone was seen more than once but under ten times. The rearrangement links TRBV6-8 to TRBJ2-2, with D possibly called TRBD1 or TRBD2 (6 bases each). The CDR3 has 17 residues. Germline V gene lookup returns CDR1 MNHGY and CDR2 SAAAGT. Trimming took off 0 bases at V and 0 bases at J, with 11 bases between the two ends. In DNA, the CDR3 is TGTGCCAGCAGTTACTCGGGGGGACACCCGAACACCGGGGAGCTGTTTTTT. Translated: CASSYSGGHPNTGELFF.

This clone appeared a few times. The V and J genes are TRBV18 and TRBJ1-1; TRBD1 matches at 7 bases. With 3 bases clipped from V and 5 bases from J, the junction kept 3 bases outside the gene matches. The CDR3 consists of 13 residues. The V gene's germline CDR1 is KGHSH and CDR2 LQKENI. The CDR3 sequence: CASSPAGGTEAFF. The CDR3 DNA follows: TGTGCCAGCTCACCCGCAGGGGGAACTGAAGCTTTCTTT. Variable domain in full (rest from reference TRBV18 and TRBJ1-1): NAGVMQNPRHLVRRRGQEARLRCSPMKGHSHVYWYRQLPEEGLKFMVYLQKENIIDESGMPKERFSAEFPKEGPSILRIQQVVRGDSAAYFCASSPAGGTEAFFGQGTRLTVV.

This clone was counted between two and nine times. The chain joins TRBV25-1 to TRBJ1-2; the D is unclear. In germline, CDR1 is MGHDK, CDR2 SYGVNS. V was trimmed by 7 bases and J by 4 bases, leaving 13 bases between them. The CDR3 spans 13 residues. CDR3 sequence reads: CASKEAGSYGYTF. CDR3 nucleotide sequence: TGTGCCAGCAAGGAGGCCGGGTCCTATGGCTACACCTTC.

This clone was seen a handful of times. The chain recombines TRBV9 with TRBJ2-3, with D perhaps matching TRBD1 (6 bases). V lost 3 bases to trimming and J lost 0 bases, with 14 bases between them. Germline V gives CDR1 SGDLS, CDR2 YYNGEE. The CDR3 consists of 16 residues. CDR3 sequence: CASSARDTESTDTQYF. The CDR3 DNA reads as TGTGCCAGCAGCGCCCGGGACACGGAGAGCACAGATACGCAGTATTTT.

The chain has TRBV9 and TRBJ2-7, with D perhaps matching TRBD1 or TRBD2 (6 bases each). Trimming stripped 0 bases from V and 2 bases from J, with 9 bases between. CDR3 length: 14 residues. CDR1 and CDR2 from the germline V gene are SGDLS and YYNGEE. CDR3 nucleotide sequence: TGTGCCAGCAGCGTAGCGGGGGCCGCCTACGAGCAGTACTTC. Protein sequence: CASSVAGAAYEQYF.

The chain uses TRBV18 and TRBJ2-5; TRBD1 agrees at 7 bases. The ends lost 5 bases at V and 7 bases at J; junction bases unmatched: 7. The CDR3 runs 13 residues. Per the germline V gene, CDR1 is KGHSH and CDR2 is LQKENI. Written as DNA, the CDR3 is TGTGCCAGCTCAGCCACAGGGGAAGGGACCCAGTACTTC. Translating gives CASSATGEGTQYF.

This clone has more than one count but fewer than ten. The chain combines TRBV6-8 with TRBJ1-4; TRBD1 matches 10 bases. The CDR3 spans 15 residues. The V and J ends lost 10 bases and 7 bases, in that order; junction bases with no gene match: 12. Germline-derived CDR1 and CDR2 are MNHGY and SAAAGT. CDR3 sequence: CATTGQGRFGEKLFF. As DNA, the CDR3 is TGTGCCACCACGGGACAGGGGCGTTTTGGTGAAAAACTGTTTTTT.